These T cell receptor beta chains were read from a single sample in a study of HIV-infected patients and healthy controls. TCRdb called the 5' RACE reads again in MiXCR, with one record for every CDR3 protein. The sample has around 9,000 distinct CDR3 sequences, under 6.5% seen once. Specimen: blood. Receptors originate from an adult in good health. Each CDR3 is given with its conserved first and last residue. Where a row states a size, it is once, few, many or the class of an expanded clone; other rows omit it.

-	TRBV29-1	TRBJ1-1	CSVGQGAVGGTEAFF
many	TRBV24-1	TRBJ1-1	CATSQNSFASEAFF
medium-sized	TRBV14	TRBJ2-7	CASSRNFVPNYYEQYF
many	TRBV5-1	TRBJ1-3	CASSLEAQLSSGNTIYF
medium-sized	TRBV13	TRBJ2-1	CASSPSGSTYNEQFF
medium-sized	TRBV5-1	TRBJ1-1	CASSLAGRGPMNTEAFF
few	TRBV2	TRBJ2-5	CASSPTTGQETQYF
medium-sized	TRBV28	TRBJ2-7	CATHPGRGPYEQYF
many	TRBV19	TRBJ1-1	CASSTVQGAEAFF
many	TRBV7-9	TRBJ2-7	CASSRDLGTIEQYF
many	TRBV5-6	TRBJ2-5	CASSLEGISGGGETQYF
medium-sized	TRBV20-1	TRBJ2-5	CSAPIQETQYF
many	TRBV19	TRBJ2-2	CASSKGGRDTGELFF
medium-sized	TRBV7-2	TRBJ2-1	CASSREGLANNEQFF
medium-sized	TRBV28	TRBJ2-1	CASSPTFGDLRGEQFF
medium-sized	TRBV10-2	TRBJ1-1	CASSAGTGGWNTEAFF
many	TRBV5-8	TRBJ1-4	CASSRLGQLNEKLFF